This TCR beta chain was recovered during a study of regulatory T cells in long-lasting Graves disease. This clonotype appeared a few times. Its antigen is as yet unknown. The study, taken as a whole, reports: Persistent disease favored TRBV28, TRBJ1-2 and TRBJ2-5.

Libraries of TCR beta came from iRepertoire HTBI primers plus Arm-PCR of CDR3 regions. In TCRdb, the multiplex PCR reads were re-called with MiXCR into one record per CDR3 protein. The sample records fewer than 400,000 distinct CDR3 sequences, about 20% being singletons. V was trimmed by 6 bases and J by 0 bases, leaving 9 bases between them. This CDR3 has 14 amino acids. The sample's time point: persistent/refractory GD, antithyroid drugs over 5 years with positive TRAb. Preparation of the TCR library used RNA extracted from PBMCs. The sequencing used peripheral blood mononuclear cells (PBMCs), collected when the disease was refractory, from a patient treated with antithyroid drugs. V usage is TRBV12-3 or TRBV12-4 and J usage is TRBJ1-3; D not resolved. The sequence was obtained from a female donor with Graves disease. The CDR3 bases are TGTGCCAGCAGACCAGGAGGCTCTGGAAACACCATATATTTT. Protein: CASRPGGSGNTIYF.